These T cell receptor beta chains were read from a single sample in a study of T cells after yellow fever vaccination. One entry per CDR3 protein, called by TCRdb with MiXCR from the 5' RACE reads. Altogether 300,000 to 400,000 distinct CDR3 sequences are present, 3% to 4.5% being singletons, with the ten largest covering less than 25%. Material: PBMCs, obtained 5 days after the yellow fever booster vaccination. Receptor source: a man aged 18 to 30 who received the YFV17D yellow fever vaccine. Both conserved end residues are part of each CDR3. A D gene is named only where the DNA matches it firmly. Size values are once, few and many counts, or a class for expanded clones, and some rows have none.

J gene	clone size	D gene	V gene	CDR3 protein	CDR3 DNA
TRBJ1-1	.	.	TRBV18	CASSPLNEGEAFF	TGTGCCAGCTCACCCTTAAATGAGGGGGAAGCTTTCTTT
TRBJ1-1	.	.	TRBV6-2/TRBV6-3	CASSPHRVMNTEAFF	TGTGCCAGCAGCCCGCACAGGGTAATGAACACTGAAGCTTTCTTT
TRBJ2-2	many	TRBD1	TRBV7-2	CASAKGAGTGELFF	TGTGCCAGCGCCAAGGGGGCCGGCACCGGGGAGCTGTTTTTT
TRBJ2-7	.	.	TRBV11-2	CASSSVGGHTYEQYF	TGTGCCAGCAGCTCTGTGGGGGGACATACCTACGAGCAGTACTTC
TRBJ1-1	.	.	TRBV4-1	CASSQGRGRTEAFF	TGCGCCAGCAGCCAAGGTCGAGGGAGGACTGAAGCTTTCTTT
TRBJ2-1	few	.	TRBV10-3	CAISESANAKDEQFF	TGTGCCATCAGTGAGTCCGCGAACGCGAAGGATGAGCAGTTCTTC
TRBJ1-4	.	TRBD1	TRBV27	CASSYGGHRGSGGGEKLFF	TGTGCCAGCAGTTATGGCGGGCACAGGGGTTCTGGAGGTGGGGAAAAACTGTTTTTT
TRBJ1-3	many	.	TRBV20-1	CSAIESSGNTIYF	TGCAGTGCGATCGAGAGCTCTGGAAACACCATATATTTT
TRBJ1-4	.	TRBD1	TRBV5-1	CASSLATGVNEKLFF	TGCGCCAGCAGCTTGGCTACAGGGGTTAATGAAAAACTGTTTTTT
TRBJ1-2	.	.	TRBV27	CASSLRGGDYGYTF	TGTGCCAGCAGTTTACGGGGGGGGGACTATGGCTACACCTTC
TRBJ2-1	many	TRBD2	TRBV10-1	CASSEAGTSGGNEQFF	TGCGCCAGCAGTGAAGCCGGGACTAGCGGGGGAAATGAGCAGTTCTTC
TRBJ2-3	.	TRBD2	TRBV11-2	CASSPRLAGTVDTQYF	TGTGCCAGCAGCCCGAGACTAGCGGGGACCGTAGATACGCAGTATTTT
TRBJ2-3	many	.	TRBV6-5	CASRSLDWDTDTQYF	TGTGCCAGCAGGTCACTGGACTGGGACACAGATACGCAGTATTTT
TRBJ2-5	.	TRBD1	TRBV20-1	CSANRPGGRETQYF	TGCAGTGCCAATCGGCCAGGGGGAAGGGAGACCCAGTACTTC
TRBJ2-3	many	.	TRBV2	CASSDDPGDTQYF	TGTGCCAGCAGTGACGACCCGGGAGATACGCAGTATTTT
TRBJ2-1	.	.	TRBV7-3	CASRRVGGEQFF	TGTGCCAGCAGGCGGGTTGGGGGTGAGCAGTTCTTC
TRBJ1-4	many	.	TRBV28	CASTPGPVGEKLFF	TGTGCCAGCACCCCCGGCCCGGTGGGTGAAAAACTGTTTTTT
TRBJ1-2	few	.	TRBV6-5	CASRYTFSYGYTF	TGTGCCAGCCGATACACGTTCAGCTATGGCTACACCTTC
TRBJ1-1	many	.	TRBV9	CASSVGVANTEAFF	TGTGCCAGCAGCGTAGGCGTGGCGAACACTGAAGCTTTCTTT
TRBJ1-5	.	.	TRBV20-1	CSASRVSQPQHF	TGCAGTGCAAGCAGGGTGTCACAGCCCCAGCATTTT
TRBJ2-3	few	TRBD2	TRBV12-3/TRBV12-4	CASSLFAGGPSDTQYF	TGTGCCAGCAGTTTGTTCGCGGGGGGGCCCTCAGATACGCAGTATTTT
TRBJ1-5	many	TRBD1	TRBV5-6	CASSLVGQGAIGNQPQHF	TGTGCCAGCAGCTTGGTTGGCCAGGGGGCAATAGGCAATCAGCCCCAGCATTTT
TRBJ1-1	.	.	TRBV27	CASSITVGATEAFF	TGTGCCAGCAGTATCACTGTAGGGGCAACTGAAGCTTTCTTT
TRBJ2-5	.	TRBD1	TRBV18	CASSPPGQGDGETQYF	TGTGCCAGCTCTCCACCGGGACAGGGGGACGGAGAGACCCAGTACTTC
TRBJ2-3	.	.	TRBV18	CASSPIGGAEDTQYF	TGTGCCAGCTCACCAATTGGGGGCGCGGAAGATACGCAGTATTTT
TRBJ2-7	few	.	TRBV19	CASSVTAGYEQYF	TGTGCCAGTAGCGTCACGGCAGGGTACGAGCAGTACTTC
TRBJ1-1	few	.	TRBV5-1	CASSRGELRNTEAFF	TGCGCCAGCAGCCGGGGGGAGTTGAGGAACACTGAAGCTTTCTTT
TRBJ2-6	.	TRBD2	TRBV5-1	CASSWGGTEPSGANVLTF	TGCGCCAGCAGCTGGGGGGGAACCGAGCCCTCTGGGGCCAACGTCCTGACTTTC
TRBJ2-1	many	TRBD2	TRBV6-1	CASSESPGTSGTYNEQFF	TGTGCCAGCAGTGAATCTCCTGGGACTAGCGGGACCTACAATGAGCAGTTCTTC
TRBJ2-5	.	.	TRBV7-9	CASETTGETQYF	TGTGCCAGCGAGACAACGGGGGAGACCCAGTACTTC
TRBJ1-1	few	TRBD1	TRBV7-9	CASSRGDRARLNTEAFF	TGTGCCAGCAGCCGAGGGGACAGGGCGAGACTAAACACTGAAGCTTTCTTT
TRBJ1-5	.	TRBD1	TRBV28	CASSSSQGDQPQHF	TGTGCCAGCAGCTCATCCCAGGGGGATCAGCCCCAGCATTTT
TRBJ1-5	.	.	TRBV6-2/TRBV6-3	CASTPNSNQPQHF	TGTGCCAGCACCCCCAATAGCAATCAGCCCCAGCATTTT
TRBJ2-1	.	TRBD2	TRBV12-3/TRBV12-4	CASRWTSGDNEQFF	TGTGCCAGCAGGTGGACTAGCGGAGACAATGAGCAGTTCTTC
TRBJ1-2	few	.	TRBV4-1	CASSQEPQGSYGYTF	TGCGCCAGCAGCCAAGAGCCCCAGGGGTCCTATGGCTACACCTTC
TRBJ1-4	.	.	TRBV7-9	CASSKGRANEKLFF	TGTGCCAGCAGTAAGGGACGGGCGAATGAAAAACTGTTTTTT
TRBJ2-6	few	TRBD1	TRBV24-1	CATSDTLGQGSGANVLTF	TGTGCCACCAGTGACACCCTAGGACAGGGTTCTGGGGCCAACGTCCTGACTTTC
TRBJ2-5	many	.	TRBV5-5	CASSSMTLQETQYF	TGTGCCAGCAGCTCCATGACACTCCAAGAGACCCAGTACTTC
TRBJ2-1	many	TRBD1	TRBV6-5	CASSYSIGDRGNEQFF	TGTGCCAGCAGTTACTCGATAGGGGACAGGGGGAATGAGCAGTTCTTC
TRBJ2-3	many	.	TRBV12-3/TRBV12-4	CASSPSSYTQYF	TGTGCCAGCAGCCCCTCCAGCTATACGCAGTATTTT
TRBJ2-3	many	.	TRBV14	CASSSRGAPGDTQYF	TGTGCCAGCAGCTCGCGAGGGGCCCCCGGAGATACGCAGTATTTT
TRBJ1-1	.	.	TRBV12-3/TRBV12-4	CASSFYRSEAFF	TGTGCCAGCAGTTTTTATCGGTCTGAAGCTTTCTTT
TRBJ1-1	few	TRBD1	TRBV5-1	CASSYTGTGSTEAFF	TGCGCCAGCAGCTATACCGGGACAGGGAGCACTGAAGCTTTCTTT
TRBJ1-2	few	.	TRBV5-5	CASSRPGDGYGYTF	TGTGCCAGCAGCAGACCAGGGGACGGCTATGGCTACACCTTC
TRBJ2-1	few	.	TRBV7-2	CASSLVSGGAYNEQFF	TGTGCCAGCAGCTTAGTTAGTGGGGGGGCATACAATGAGCAGTTCTTC
TRBJ2-2	many	TRBD1	TRBV19	CASKGQGDTGELFF	TGTGCCAGTAAGGGACAGGGGGACACCGGGGAGCTGTTTTTT
TRBJ2-1	many	.	TRBV10-3	CAMTGTPTNEQFF	TGTGCCATGACCGGGACTCCTACCAATGAGCAGTTCTTC
TRBJ2-3	few	.	TRBV12-3/TRBV12-4	CASSRDRNTQYF	TGTGCCAGCAGTCGGGACCGCAATACGCAGTATTTT
TRBJ1-5	.	TRBD1	TRBV3-1	CASTRRDSWTQQF	TGTGCCAGCACCCGGCGGGACAGTTGGACCCAGCAGTTT